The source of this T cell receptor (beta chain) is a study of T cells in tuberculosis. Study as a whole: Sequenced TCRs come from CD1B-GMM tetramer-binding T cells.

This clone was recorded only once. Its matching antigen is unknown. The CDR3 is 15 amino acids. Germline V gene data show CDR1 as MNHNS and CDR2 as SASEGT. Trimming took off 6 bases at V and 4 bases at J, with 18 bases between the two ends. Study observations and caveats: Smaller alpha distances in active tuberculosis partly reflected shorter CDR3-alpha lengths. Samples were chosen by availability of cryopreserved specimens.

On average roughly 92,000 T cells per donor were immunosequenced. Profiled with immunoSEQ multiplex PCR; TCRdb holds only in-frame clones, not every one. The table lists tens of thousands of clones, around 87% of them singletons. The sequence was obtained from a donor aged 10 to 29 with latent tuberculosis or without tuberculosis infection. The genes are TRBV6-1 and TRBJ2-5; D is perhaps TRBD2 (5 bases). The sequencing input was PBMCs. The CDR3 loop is CASRILYPGVETQYF. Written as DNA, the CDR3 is TGTGCCAGCAGAATACTTTATCCCGGGGTAGAGACCCAGTACTTC.